The 32 T cell receptor beta chains below come from one sample, sequenced in a study of metastatic and nonmetastatic thyroid tumors. TCRdb re-clonotyped the PCR reads through MiXCR. The sample has around 20,000 clones, roughly 15% seen once; the top ten hold approximately 15%. Each patient went into thyroid surgery without having received any treatment. Input material: tumor tissue. The receptor set was obtained from a female donor with papillary thyroid cancer or a benign thyroid nodule (not recorded which). Some clones in this sample may be carry-over from other donors' samples.

This clone was recorded a few times. V is TRBV10-3 and J is TRBJ1-2; D is perhaps TRBD1 (6 bases). The CDR3 contains 14 residues. The V and J ends lost 4 bases and 8 bases respectively, with 17 bases between them. Germline V gene lookup returns CDR1 ENHRY and CDR2 SYGVKD. CDR3 region: CAISAGEGGSGYTF. DNA of the CDR3: TGTGCCATCAGTGCTGGAGAAGGGGGGAGCGGCTACACCTTC.

This clone came up many times. The rearrangement uses TRBV10-3 and TRBJ1-3, with D perhaps TRBD1 (6 bases). This CDR3 has 13 residues. With 6 bases removed from V and 4 bases from J, the gap between germline ends came to 10 bases. Looked up from germline, CDR1 is ENHRY and CDR2 is SYGVKD. The CDR3 sequence: CAISFGTGNTIYF. DNA for the CDR3: TGTGCCATCAGCTTTGGGACAGGAAACACCATATATTTT.

Many counts were recorded for this clone. Germline is not matched at one junction end, which may reflect a read error. CDR3 sequence: CASRARTSGEPSHEQYF. The CDR3 coding sequence is TGTGCCAGCAGGGCTAGGACTAGCGGGGAACCCTCCCACGAGCAGTACTTC. The chain is built from TRBV3-1 and TRBJ2-7; TRBD2 matches at 12 bases. The CDR3 totals 17 residues. Germline lookup yields CDR1 LGHDT and CDR2 YNNKEL (reference sequence).

This clone qualifies as medium-sized. This sequence joins TRBV20-1 and TRBJ2-2; 9 nucleotides match TRBD2. The CDR3 is made up of 16 amino acids. From germline, CDR1 is DFQATT and CDR2 SNEGSKA (reference sequence). V shed 6 bases, J shed 5 bases, and the junction held 13 bases outside the gene matches. CDR3 region: CSAPKGGTSRTGELFF. The CDR3 DNA sequence: TGCAGTGCCCCAAAAGGGGGGACTAGCCGGACCGGGGAGCTGTTTTTT.

This clone was recorded at least ten times. This chain links TRBV30 with TRBJ1-2; TRBD1 agrees at 7 bases. CDR1 GTSNPN and CDR2 SVGIG come from the germline V gene (reference sequence). The CDR3 extends over 15 amino acids. With V trimmed by 3 bases and J by 1 base, 8 bases remained unmatched. CDR3 residues: CAWRRGQEINYGYTF. CDR3 bases: TGTGCCTGGAGACGAGGACAGGAGATTAACTATGGCTACACCTTC.

This clone was detected ten times or more. The chain links TRBV7-2 to TRBJ2-7, with D uncertain. Trimming removed 5 bases at V and 4 bases at J, with 12 bases between. The CDR3 spans 13 residues. From germline, CDR1 is SGHTA and CDR2 FQGNSA. As DNA, the CDR3 is TGTGCCAGCAGCCCTGGGTGGGCTTACGAGCAGTACTTC. It codes for CASSPGWAYEQYF.

This clone was seen at least ten times. A read error may produce the germline difference seen at one junction end. Additional DNA sequences in this sample encode the identical CDR3. The CDR3 sequence: CASSIVFGGQPQHF. The CDR3 bases are TGTGCCAGTAGTATAGTTTTCGGGGGACAGCCCCAGCATTTC. This chain joins TRBV19 and TRBJ1-5; TRBD1 matches 7 bases. Germline V CDR1 and CDR2: LNHDA, SQIVND (reference sequence). This CDR3 spans 14 amino acids.

About this clone: At one end, the junction sequence differs from germline, possibly due to a read error. The chain joins TRBV18 to TRBJ2-7; 9 bases are a match to TRBD1. The CDR3 is 14 amino acids. The germline V gene encodes CDR1 KGHSH and CDR2 LQKENI. CDR3 sequence: CASSLGQGGLERYF. DNA for the CDR3: TGTGCCAGCTCATTGGGACAGGGAGGCCTCGAGCGGTACTTC.

As to this clone: An end of the junction does not agree with germline; a read error may underlie this. The chain has TRBV6-1 and TRBJ1-1; D remains ambiguous. CDR3 length: 18 amino acids. CDR1 MNHNS and CDR2 SASEGT come from the germline V gene. CDR3 loop: CSSSEVFAAQAINTEAFF. Here the CDR3 DNA reads TGTTCCAGCAGTGAAGTGTTCGCGGCGCAGGCAATTAACACTGAAGCTTTCTTT.

This clone was observed at least ten times. CDR3 coding DNA: TGCGCCAGCAGTGTGGGGGGGGATTTAACTGGAAACACCATATATTTT. Residues: CASSVGGDLTGNTIYF. The rearrangement links TRBV10-2 to TRBJ1-3, with D possibly being TRBD1 (5 bases). Trimming took 4 bases from V and 2 from J, leaving 15 bases between them. This CDR3 is built from 16 residues. Germline loops: CDR1 WSHSY, CDR2 SAAADI.

On this clone: Compared with germline, one end of the junction differs, possibly owing to a read error. The chain joins TRBV5-1 to TRBJ2-3, with D uncertain. Germline V CDR1 and CDR2: SGHRS, YFSETQ. CDR3 size: 13 residues. CDR3 sequence (DNA): TGTGCCAGCAGCTTAACACAGTCAGATACGCAGTATTTT. Its protein product is CASSLTQSDTQYF.

This clone was observed at least ten times. The chain joins TRBV20-1 to TRBJ2-1, with D uncertain. V was clipped by 5 bases and J by 10 bases, with 12 bases between them. CDR3 size: 11 residues. CDR1 is DFQATT and CDR2 is SNEGSKA in the germline V gene (reference sequence). CDR3 DNA: TGCAGTGCTCCCACAAGGTTCGAGCAGTTCTTC. It translates to CSAPTRFEQFF.

The genes are TRBV13 and TRBJ2-7; D possibly corresponds to TRBD2 (6 bases). V shed 8 bases and J shed 4 bases, with 18 bases lying between them. Germline V gives CDR1 PRHDT, CDR2 FYEKMQ (reference sequence). The CDR3 is made up of 14 amino acids. The CDR3 coding sequence is TGTGCCAGCCGAAAGGGCGGGAAGGTTTACGAGCAGTACTTC. Protein sequence: CASRKGGKVYEQYF.

This clone was counted ten times or more. The chain combines TRBV5-1 with TRBJ2-5; 9 nucleotides align to TRBD2. This CDR3 is 16 amino acids long. The V and J ends lost 0 bases and 4 bases, in that order; junction bases with no gene match: 7. Germline CDR1 and CDR2: SGHRS and YFSETQ. CDR3 sequence reads: CASSLASGTVGETQYF. In DNA form, the CDR3 reads TGCGCCAGCAGCTTGGCTAGCGGGACGGTTGGAGAGACCCAGTACTTC.

The chain is built from TRBV11-1 and TRBJ2-3, with 8 bases lining up with TRBD1. Trimming removed 6 bases from V and 6 bases from J; junction bases left unmatched: 17. CDR3 size: 17 residues. Germline CDR1 reads SGHAT; CDR2 reads FQDESV (reference sequence). The DNA of the CDR3 is TGTGCCAGCAGTTTCCAGATCGGGACAGGCCTTGGGGATACGCAGTATTTT. Amino acid sequence: CASSFQIGTGLGDTQYF.

This clone showed up many times. The genes are TRBV5-1 and TRBJ2-7, with 8 bases lining up with TRBD2. The CDR3 contains 13 residues. Germline V gene sequence: CDR1 SGHRS, CDR2 YFSETQ. V gave up 0 bases and J gave up 5 bases; unmatched junction bases: 1. In nucleotides, the CDR3 is TGCGCCAGCAGCTTGGGGACTAGCAACGAGCAGTACTTC. Translation: CASSLGTSNEQYF. Looking up the rest from reference TRBV5-1 and TRBJ2-7 gives the full variable domain: KAGVTQTPRYLIKTRGQQVTLSCSPISGHRSVSWYQQTPGQGLQFLFEYFSETQRNKGNFPGRFSGRQFSNSRSEMNVSTLELGDSALYLCASSLGTSNEQYFGPGTRLTVT.

Ten or more counts support this clone. The chain joins TRBV6-2 or TRBV6-3 to TRBJ2-5, with D unclear. Germline V gene lookup returns CDR1 MNHEY and CDR2 SVGEGT. The CDR3 length is 12 residues. Trimming cost V 6 bases and J 4 bases, with 9 bases left between them. The CDR3 coding sequence is TGTGCCAGCAGAGATAGTATAGAGACCCAGTACTTC. It yields the protein CASRDSIETQYF.

This clone was seen ten or more times. A much larger clonotype is one base distant, so this may be a read error. In this CDR3 the conserved last residue, phenylalanine or tryptophan, is missing, so a read error is likely. The chain recombines TRBV3-1 with TRBJ1-2; no reliable D call. The germline CDR1 and CDR2 sequences are LGHDT and YNNKEL (reference sequence). V was trimmed by 0 bases and J by 5 bases, leaving 7 bases between them. This CDR3 spans 13 amino acids. Here the CDR3 reads CASSQEGQYGYTY. CDR3 nucleotides: TGTGCCAGCAGCCAAGAGGGTCAATATGGCTACACCTAC.

This clone was counted ten times or more. The chain joins TRBV6-6 to TRBJ2-3; D is undetermined. The CDR3 is 14 amino acids. The germline V gene has CDR1 MNHNY and CDR2 SVGAGI (reference sequence). V lost 2 bases to trimming and J lost 3 bases, with 9 bases between them. The CDR3 loop reads CASSYADGTDTQYF. The DNA of the CDR3 is TGTGCCAGCAGTTACGCGGACGGAACAGATACGCAGTATTTT.

In the case of this clone: Relative to the germline gene, one junction end is altered; a read error may explain this. The chain employs TRBV12-5 and TRBJ2-5, with D maybe TRBD2 (5 bases). This CDR3 is built from 15 residues. The germline CDR1 and CDR2 sequences are LGHNT and FRNRAP. The CDR3 spells CASGFPAGVVETLYF. Here the CDR3 DNA reads TGTGCTAGTGGTTTCCCCGCCGGGGTGGTGGAGACCCTGTACTTC.

This clone was detected many times. The V call is TRBV13, the J call TRBJ2-3; 15 nucleotides match TRBD2. Germline CDR1 is PRHDT and CDR2 is FYEKMQ (reference sequence). The length of the CDR3 is 18 residues. After removal of 4 bases from V and 2 bases from J, the junction contained 7 bases not matched to a gene. The CDR3, as DNA: TGTGCCAGCAGCTCGACCGGGACTAGCGGGAGGACCACAGATACGCAGTATTTT. As protein: CASSSTGTSGRTTDTQYF.

This clone was recorded at least ten times. This sequence joins TRBV5-5 and TRBJ2-7, with 9 bases fitting TRBD2. The germline V gene encodes CDR1 SGHKS and CDR2 YYEKEE (reference sequence). The CDR3 has 15 amino acids. The V segment lost 0 bases and the J segment 4 bases; nucleotides outside the gene matches: 5. The CDR3 loop is CASSLERGAIYEQYF. The DNA for the CDR3 is TGTGCCAGCAGCTTGGAGCGGGGGGCCATTTACGAGCAGTACTTC.

The J gene is TRBJ2-3, the V gene TRBV20-1; 11 positions match TRBD2. This CDR3 spans 16 amino acids. Losses at the gene ends were 5 bases for V and 2 bases for J; bases not matched to a gene: 9. From germline, CDR1 is DFQATT and CDR2 SNEGSKA (reference sequence). The CDR3 loop reads CSAADWGLADTDTQYF. DNA of the CDR3: TGCAGTGCTGCTGACTGGGGACTAGCGGACACAGATACGCAGTATTTT.

This clone showed up many times. This chain links TRBV5-8 with TRBJ2-7; tentatively, D is TRBD1 (6 bases). V was shortened by 5 bases and J by 6 bases, with 18 bases between the two germline ends. CDR1 and CDR2 from the germline V gene are SGHTS and YDEGEE. CDR3 size: 14 residues. The CDR3 DNA is TGTGCCAGCAGTCCGGGACACTGGGCCCTCGAGCAGTACTTC. Translation: CASSPGHWALEQYF.

This clone was seen many times. The chain joins TRBV20-1 to TRBJ1-4; TRBD1 might be the D (5 bases). The germline V gene has CDR1 DFQATT and CDR2 SNEGSKA (reference sequence). Trimming pared 0 bases from V and 6 bases from J, leaving 17 bases between. The CDR3 runs to 16 residues. The DNA for the CDR3 is TGCAGTGCTAGAGATGGTGGGGGGGTAGGTTATGAAAAACTGTTTTTT. Its translation: CSARDGGGVGYEKLFF.

This clone was detected many times. The chain uses TRBV6-5 and TRBJ2-2; D unclear. Deletions cut 0 bases from V and 1 base from J, with 6 bases between. Germline CDR1 reads MNHEY; CDR2 reads SVGAGI. The length of the CDR3 is 15 residues. The CDR3 sequence: CASSYSNRNTGELFF. For the CDR3, the DNA is TGTGCCAGCAGTTACTCTAACAGGAACACCGGGGAGCTGTTTTTT.

This clone showed up just a few times. The chain is built from TRBV5-1 and TRBJ1-2; D may be TRBD1 (6 bases). The CDR3 consists of 15 residues. V lost 0 bases and J lost 0, with 9 bases in between. CDR1 and CDR2 (germline): SGHRS, YFSETQ. The CDR3 sequence is CASSLVGQPNYGYTF. The DNA for the CDR3 is TGCGCCAGCAGCTTGGTCGGACAGCCTAACTATGGCTACACCTTC.

This clone was recorded many times. V is TRBV24-1 and J is TRBJ2-1, with D hard to call. Trimming removed 8 bases at V and 0 bases at J, with 19 bases between. This CDR3 comprises 17 residues. From germline, CDR1 is KGHDR and CDR2 SFDVKD. CDR3 sequence: CATIHQKDVSSYNEQFF. The CDR3 bases are TGTGCCACCATACATCAGAAGGACGTCAGCTCCTACAATGAGCAGTTCTTC.

This clone was detected many times. The CDR3, as DNA: TGCAGTGCTTGGGCTTACGTCGGGTCTTTTGAGGGCTACACCTTC. Amino acids: CSAWAYVGSFEGYTF. The chain recombines TRBV20-1 with TRBJ1-2; D unclear. The CDR3 is 15 residues long. The germline gives CDR1 DFQATT, CDR2 SNEGSKA (reference sequence). V gave up 5 bases and J gave up 8 bases, with 24 bases separating them.

Ten or more counts support this clone. The chain is built from TRBV11-1 and TRBJ1-2; D is perhaps TRBD1 (5 bases). Germline V lookup: CDR1 SGHAT, CDR2 FQDESV (reference sequence). V lost 2 bases and J 8 bases, leaving 15 bases between the germline ends. The CDR3 runs 14 residues. The CDR3 region has the DNA TGTGCCAGCAGCTTATTCCAGGATGGGGGAGGCTACACCTTC. This codes for CASSLFQDGGGYTF.

This clone was counted ten times or more. The rearrangement uses TRBV20-1 and TRBJ2-7; 9 positions match TRBD1. This CDR3 has 14 residues. Trimming cost V 6 bases and J 0 bases; bases outside gene matches: 6. Germline V gene sequence: CDR1 DFQATT, CDR2 SNEGSKA (reference sequence). CDR3 nucleotides: TGCAGTGCCCGGACAGGGGCGAACTCCTACGAGCAGTACTTC. Residues: CSARTGANSYEQYF.

In its sample, this clone was seen many times. The gene calls are TRBV18 and TRBJ2-5; 9 bases map to TRBD1. The germline CDR1 and CDR2 sequences are KGHSH and LQKENI. The J segment lost 1 base and the V segment lost 4 bases, leaving 4 bases of the junction unmatched. The CDR3 consists of 15 residues. The CDR3 DNA sequence: TGTGCCAGCTCACGCGCACAGGGGGCCCAAGAGACCCAGTACTTC. Translation gives CASSRAQGAQETQYF. Together with reference TRBV18 and TRBJ2-5, the CDR3 gives the full variable domain: NAGVMQNPRHLVRRRGQEARLRCSPMKGHSHVYWYRQLPEEGLKFMVYLQKENIIDESGMPKERFSAEFPKEGPSILRIQQVVRGDSAAYFCASSRAQGAQETQYFGPGTRLLVL.